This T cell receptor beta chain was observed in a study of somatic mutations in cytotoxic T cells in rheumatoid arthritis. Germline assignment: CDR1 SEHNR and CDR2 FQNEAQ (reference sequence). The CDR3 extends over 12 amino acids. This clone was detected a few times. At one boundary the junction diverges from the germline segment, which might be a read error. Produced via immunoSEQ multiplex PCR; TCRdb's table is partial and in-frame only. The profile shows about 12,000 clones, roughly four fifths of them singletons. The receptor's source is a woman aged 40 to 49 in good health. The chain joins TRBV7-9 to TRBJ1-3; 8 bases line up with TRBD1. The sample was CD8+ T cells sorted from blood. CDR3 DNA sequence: TGTGCCAGCAGCTTATACGGGACAGGCGCCCTATTT. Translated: CASSLYGTGALF.